These 13 T cell receptor beta chains were all obtained from the same sample, sequenced in a study of cytomegalovirus exposure and HLA in healthy donors. Vbeta (60) and Jbeta (13) primers were used in the PCR. Sequencing used immunoSEQ multiplex PCR; TCRdb keeps in-frame clones, though not all of them. Of about 92,000 clones in the sample, around four fifths were seen once. The sequenced sample was PBMCs. All receptors come from a man aged 45 to 65 in good health and CMV-seropositive.

This sequence joins TRBV5-6 and TRBJ2-5; 7 bases map to TRBD1. Trimming cost V 6 bases and J 1 base; bases outside gene matches: 9. The CDR3 is 15 residues long. CDR1 and CDR2 from the germline V gene are SGHDT and YYEEEE. CDR3 sequence reads: CASNTGQAAQETQYF. The CDR3 DNA reads TGTGCCAGCAACACCGGACAGGCCGCCCAAGAGACCCAGTACTTC. The full variable domain, completed using reference TRBV5-6 and TRBJ2-5, is DAGVTQSPTHLIKTRGQQVTLRCSPKSGHDTVSWYQQALGQGPQFIFQYYEEEERQRGNFPDRFSGHQFPNYSSELNVNALLLGDSALYLCASNTGQAAQETQYFGPGTRLLVL.

This clone was picked up one time. V gene TRBV30 combines with J gene TRBJ1-1; tentatively, D is TRBD1 (5 bases). Germline-derived CDR1 and CDR2 are GTSNPN and SVGIG (reference sequence). Trimming removed 4 bases at V and 0 bases at J, with 12 bases between. This CDR3 contains 14 residues. In DNA, the CDR3 is TGTGCCTGGACCGACCGGGGGATGAACACTGAAGCTTTCTTT. It yields the protein CAWTDRGMNTEAFF.

This sequence joins TRBV7-2 and TRBJ2-7; D is possibly TRBD2 (5 bases). This CDR3 contains 12 residues. The germline V gene encodes CDR1 SGHTA and CDR2 FQGNSA. The V end was cut by 5 bases, the J end by 2 bases, with 7 bases between. This CDR3 reads CASSGGAYEQYF. CDR3 DNA sequence: TGTGCCAGCAGCGGAGGTGCCTACGAGCAGTACTTC. Supplemented by reference TRBV7-2 and TRBJ2-7, the full variable domain reads GAGVSQSPSNKVTEKGKDVELRCDPISGHTALYWYRQSLGQGLEFLIYFQGNSAPDKSGLPSDRFSAERTGGSVSTLTIQRTQQEDSAVYLCASSGGAYEQYFGPGTRLTVT.

V gene TRBV5-1 combines with J gene TRBJ1-4; D uncertain. The CDR3 loop spans 15 amino acids. Deletions cut 0 bases from V and 8 bases from J, with 14 bases between. Per the germline V gene, CDR1 is SGHRS and CDR2 is YFSETQ. The CDR3 region has the DNA TGCGCCAGCAGCTTGGCCGGCGGGGTCGGGGAAAAACTGTTTTTT. This translates into CASSLAGGVGEKLFF. Supplemented by reference TRBV5-1 and TRBJ1-4, the full variable domain reads KAGVTQTPRYLIKTRGQQVTLSCSPISGHRSVSWYQQTPGQGLQFLFEYFSETQRNKGNFPGRFSGRQFSNSRSEMNVSTLELGDSALYLCASSLAGGVGEKLFFGSGTQLSVL.

The table lists this clone with a few counts. The rearrangement uses TRBV5-1 and TRBJ2-2; D is unclear. This CDR3 contains 15 residues. Trimming removed 1 base from V and 2 bases from J, with 9 bases in between. Per the germline V gene, CDR1 is SGHRS and CDR2 is YFSETQ. CDR3 bases: TGCGCCAGCAGCTTGAAGCAGGAAAACACCGGGGAGCTGTTTTTT. Encoded protein: CASSLKQENTGELFF. The variable domain in full, completed from reference TRBV5-1 and TRBJ2-2, reads KAGVTQTPRYLIKTRGQQVTLSCSPISGHRSVSWYQQTPGQGLQFLFEYFSETQRNKGNFPGRFSGRQFSNSRSEMNVSTLELGDSALYLCASSLKQENTGELFFGEGSRLTVL.

The rearrangement uses TRBV15 and TRBJ1-5; D perhaps matches TRBD1 (5 bases). Germline V gene data show CDR1 as LNHNV and CDR2 as YYDKDF (reference sequence). Trimming pared 4 bases from V and 1 base from J, leaving 14 bases between. This CDR3 contains 16 residues. CDR3 in amino acids: CATSNLFRGSNQPQHF. The DNA of the CDR3 is TGTGCCACCAGCAACCTATTTCGGGGGAGCAATCAGCCCCAGCATTTT.

V usage is TRBV15 and J usage is TRBJ1-5; tentatively, D is TRBD1 (6 bases). The V gene's germline CDR1 is LNHNV and CDR2 YYDKDF (reference sequence). V was clipped by 4 bases and J by 4 bases, with 14 bases between them. The length of the CDR3 is 15 residues. This CDR3 is CATSTQGQPNQPQHF. The DNA for the CDR3 is TGTGCCACCAGCACCCAGGGACAACCAAATCAGCCCCAGCATTTT.

J is TRBJ2-7 and V is TRBV2; 9 positions match TRBD2. V lost 7 bases, J lost 1 base, and 5 bases stayed unmatched. Germline V gene lookup returns CDR1 SNHLY and CDR2 FYNNEI. The CDR3 extends over 14 amino acids. CDR3 sequence: CASTSSGGSYEQYF. DNA for the CDR3: TGTGCCAGCACCAGCAGCGGGGGGTCCTACGAGCAGTACTTC.

This clone has just a few counts. The V gene is TRBV28, the J gene TRBJ1-4; 8 positions match TRBD1. Trimming removed 4 bases from V and 3 bases from J; junction bases left unmatched: 4. Germline loops: CDR1 MDHEN, CDR2 SYDVKM. The CDR3 covers 15 residues. CDR3 sequence: CASSSTGAANEKLFF. In nucleotides, the CDR3 is TGTGCCAGCAGTTCGACAGGGGCGGCTAATGAAAAACTGTTTTTT.

The chain couples TRBV10-3 to TRBJ1-1; D remains unclear. V was pared by 10 bases and J by 4 bases, with 10 bases between. CDR1 and CDR2 (germline): ENHRY, SYGVKD. This CDR3 has 11 residues. CDR3 sequence (DNA): TGTGCCACCGTTGGGAGCACTGAAGCTTTCTTT. The encoded protein is CATVGSTEAFF.

This clone was seen more than once but under ten times. The V and J genes are TRBV7-9 and TRBJ1-1, with D possibly matching TRBD1 (5 bases). Germline assignment: CDR1 SEHNR and CDR2 FQNEAQ (reference sequence). Trimming removed 8 bases from V and 1 base from J, with 11 bases in between. The CDR3 is made up of 13 amino acids. CDR3 DNA sequence: TGTGCCAGCTACCGGGACTCGAACACTGAAGCTTTCTTT. It specifies CASYRDSNTEAFF.

The chain has TRBV5-4 and TRBJ1-2; TRBD1 matches 7 bases. CDR1 SGHNT and CDR2 YYREEE come from the germline V gene (reference sequence). The CDR3 is 14 amino acids. With V trimmed by 7 bases and J by 0 bases, 6 bases remained unmatched. As DNA, the CDR3 is TGTGCCAGCCGACAGGGCCCAGCTAACTATGGCTACACCTTC. Translated, it gives CASRQGPANYGYTF.

Only a few counts were recorded for this clone. Other DNA sequences from this sample encode an identical CDR3 as well. Written as DNA, the CDR3 is TGCGCCAGCAGCTTAGGGGGAAACACTGAAGCTTTCTTT. It specifies CASSLGGNTEAFF. V usage is TRBV5-1 and J usage is TRBJ1-1; tentative D call: TRBD1 (6 bases). The germline gives CDR1 SGHRS, CDR2 YFSETQ. This CDR3 is 13 amino acids long. Trimming took 2 bases from V and 2 from J, leaving 7 bases between them.